This T cell receptor (beta chain) was sequenced in a study of T cells in Graves' hyperthyroidism and ophthalmopathy. Whole-study context: Initial diagnosis, before any treatment, was when peripheral blood was collected.

Using RNA transcripts as the source, TCR beta CDR3 regions were amplified. An initial round of RT-PCR targeting the TCR CDR3 relied on the HTBI primer set. Each CDR3 protein gets one entry after TCRdb re-called the multiplex PCR reads with MiXCR. The sample carries about 380,000 distinct CDR3 sequences, less than 15% recorded once. Notes on the study in general: Within blood appeared most thyroid clonotypes that had expanded above 0.001.

V was clipped by 7 bases and J by 0 bases, with 16 bases between them. The CDR3 contains 16 residues. At least ten counts were recorded for this clonotype. Its antigen remains unknown. The clonotype was recovered from a man aged 25 to 40 with Graves' hyperthyroidism that later progressed to Graves' ophthalmopathy. The chain joins TRBV12-3 or TRBV12-4 to TRBJ2-1; perhaps TRBD1 as D (5 bases). The sample comprised blood. CDR3 sequence reads: CASKSTTANSYNEQFF. In DNA form, the CDR3 reads TGTGCCAGCAAGTCGACGACAGCGAACTCCTACAATGAGCAGTTCTTC.